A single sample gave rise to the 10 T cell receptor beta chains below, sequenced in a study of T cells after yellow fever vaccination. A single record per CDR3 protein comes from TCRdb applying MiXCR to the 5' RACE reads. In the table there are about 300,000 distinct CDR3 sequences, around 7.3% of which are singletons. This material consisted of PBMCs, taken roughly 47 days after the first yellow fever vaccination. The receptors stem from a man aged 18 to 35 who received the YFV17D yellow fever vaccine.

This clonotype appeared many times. DNA for the CDR3: TGTGCCAGCAGCCCCTTAACCCAAGAGACCCAGTACTTC. Protein product: CASSPLTQETQYF. The chain carries TRBV7-2 and TRBJ2-5; D uncertain. V was clipped by 5 bases and J by 1 base, with 8 bases between them. Germline values: CDR1 SGHTA, CDR2 FQGNSA. The CDR3 sequence is 13 residues long.

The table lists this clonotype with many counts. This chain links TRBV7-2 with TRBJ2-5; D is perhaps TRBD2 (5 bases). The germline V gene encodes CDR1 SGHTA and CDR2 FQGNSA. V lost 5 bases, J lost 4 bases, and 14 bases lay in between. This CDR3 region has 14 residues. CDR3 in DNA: TGTGCCAGCAGCCCCAGGTCACTAGTAGAGACCCAGTACTTC. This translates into CASSPRSLVETQYF.

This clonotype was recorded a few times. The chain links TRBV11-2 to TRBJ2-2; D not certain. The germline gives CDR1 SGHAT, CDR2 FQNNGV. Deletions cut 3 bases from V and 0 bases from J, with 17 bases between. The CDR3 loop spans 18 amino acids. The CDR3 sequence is CASSFGYKTLANTGELFF. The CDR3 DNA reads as TGTGCCAGCAGCTTCGGATATAAAACTCTCGCGAACACCGGGGAGCTGTTTTTT.

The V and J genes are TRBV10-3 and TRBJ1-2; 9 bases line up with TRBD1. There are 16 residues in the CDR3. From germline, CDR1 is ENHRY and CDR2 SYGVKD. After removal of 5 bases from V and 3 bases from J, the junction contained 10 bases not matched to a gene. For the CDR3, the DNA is TGTGCCATCAGTCCCGGACAGGGGATGGGAGACTATGGCTACACCTTC. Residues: CAISPGQGMGDYGYTF.

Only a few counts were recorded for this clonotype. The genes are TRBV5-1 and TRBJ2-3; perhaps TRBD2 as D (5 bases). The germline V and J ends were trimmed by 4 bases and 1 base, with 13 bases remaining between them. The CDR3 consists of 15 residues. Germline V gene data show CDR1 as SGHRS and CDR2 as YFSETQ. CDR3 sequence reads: CASSPGGAGTDTQYF. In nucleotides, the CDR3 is TGCGCCAGCAGCCCCGGCGGAGCGGGCACAGATACGCAGTATTTT.

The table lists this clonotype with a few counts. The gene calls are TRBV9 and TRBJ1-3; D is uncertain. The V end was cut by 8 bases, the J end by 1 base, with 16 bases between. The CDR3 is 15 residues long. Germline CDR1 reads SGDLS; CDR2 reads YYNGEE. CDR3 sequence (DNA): TGTGCCAGTGCGCCGGTCCCAAGGTCTGGAAACACCATATATTTT. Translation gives CASAPVPRSGNTIYF.

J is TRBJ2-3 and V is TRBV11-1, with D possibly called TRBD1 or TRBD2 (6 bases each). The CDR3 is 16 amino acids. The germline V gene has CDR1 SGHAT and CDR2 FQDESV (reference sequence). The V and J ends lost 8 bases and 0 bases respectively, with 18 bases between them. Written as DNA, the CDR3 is TGTGCCAGCCGGAGGGGGTACAGCGGGAGCACAGATACGCAGTATTTT. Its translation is CASRRGYSGSTDTQYF.

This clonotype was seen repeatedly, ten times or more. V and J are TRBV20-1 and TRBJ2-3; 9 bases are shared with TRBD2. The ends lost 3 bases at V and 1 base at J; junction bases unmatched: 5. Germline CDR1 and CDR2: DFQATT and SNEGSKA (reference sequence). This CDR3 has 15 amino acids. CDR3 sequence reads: CSASRASGGTDTQYF. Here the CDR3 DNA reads TGCAGTGCTAGTAGGGCTAGCGGGGGCACAGATACGCAGTATTTT.

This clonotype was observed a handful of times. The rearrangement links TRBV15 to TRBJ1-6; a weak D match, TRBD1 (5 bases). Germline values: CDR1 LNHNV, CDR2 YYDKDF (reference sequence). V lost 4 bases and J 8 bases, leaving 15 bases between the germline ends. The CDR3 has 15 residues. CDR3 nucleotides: TGTGCCACCAGCATTATTCGGCAGGGTCATTCACCCCTCCACTTT. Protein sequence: CATSIIRQGHSPLHF.

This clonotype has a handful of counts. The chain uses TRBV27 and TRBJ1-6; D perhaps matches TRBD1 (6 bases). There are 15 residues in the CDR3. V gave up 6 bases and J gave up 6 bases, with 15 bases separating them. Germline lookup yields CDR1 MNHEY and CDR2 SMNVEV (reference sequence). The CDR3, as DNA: TGTGCCAGCAGCTGGCGGCAGGGGCGTAATTCACCCCTCCACTTT. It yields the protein CASSWRQGRNSPLHF.